The clone carrying this T cell receptor beta chain has just a few counts. The data were obtained in a study of T cell changes during pregnancy in multiple sclerosis. CDR1 and CDR2 from the germline V gene are MRHNA and SNTAGT. This CDR3 comprises 14 residues. Trimming cost V 2 bases and J 4 bases; bases outside gene matches: 2. Using immunoSEQ multiplex PCR, the repertoire was profiled, and TCRdb retains in-frame clones only, with some absent. The sample has fewer than 15,000 clones, approximately 91% seen once. V gene TRBV6-4 combines with J gene TRBJ1-1; TRBD1 aligns across 9 bases. This sequence was found in a female donor with multiple sclerosis, enrolled in a pregnancy study. The sample here was CD8+ T cells from peripheral blood mononuclear cells, taken in the first trimester of pregnancy. The CDR3 reads CASSDKTGGTEAFF. The CDR3 nucleotides are TGTGCCAGCAGTGACAAGACAGGGGGCACTGAAGCTTTCTTT.